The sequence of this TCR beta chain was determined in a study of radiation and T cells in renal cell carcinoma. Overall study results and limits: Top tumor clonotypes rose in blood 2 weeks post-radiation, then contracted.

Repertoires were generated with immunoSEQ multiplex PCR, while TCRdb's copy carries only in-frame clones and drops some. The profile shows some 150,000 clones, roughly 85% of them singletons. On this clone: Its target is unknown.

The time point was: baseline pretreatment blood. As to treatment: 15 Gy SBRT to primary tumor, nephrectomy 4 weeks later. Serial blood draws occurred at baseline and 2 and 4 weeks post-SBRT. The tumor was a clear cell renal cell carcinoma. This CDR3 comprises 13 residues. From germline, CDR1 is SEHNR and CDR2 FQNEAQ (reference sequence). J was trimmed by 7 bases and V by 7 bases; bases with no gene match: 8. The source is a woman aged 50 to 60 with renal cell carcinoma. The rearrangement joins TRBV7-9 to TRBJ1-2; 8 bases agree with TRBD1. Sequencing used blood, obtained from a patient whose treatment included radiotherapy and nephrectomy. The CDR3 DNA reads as TGTGCCAGCACCCTGGACAGGGAGGGTGGCTACACCTTC. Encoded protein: CASTLDREGGYTF.